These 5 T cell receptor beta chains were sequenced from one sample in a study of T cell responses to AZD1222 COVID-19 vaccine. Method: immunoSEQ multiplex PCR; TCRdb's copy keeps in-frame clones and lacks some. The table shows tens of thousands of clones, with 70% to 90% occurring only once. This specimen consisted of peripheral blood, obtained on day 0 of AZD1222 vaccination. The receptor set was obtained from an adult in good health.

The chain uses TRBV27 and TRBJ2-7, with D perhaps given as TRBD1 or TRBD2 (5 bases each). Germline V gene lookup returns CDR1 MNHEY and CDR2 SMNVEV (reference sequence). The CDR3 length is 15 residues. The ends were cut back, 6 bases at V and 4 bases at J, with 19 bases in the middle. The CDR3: CASRVPGPRGYEQYF. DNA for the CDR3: TGTGCCAGCAGAGTACCGGGACCACGCGGTTACGAGCAGTACTTC.

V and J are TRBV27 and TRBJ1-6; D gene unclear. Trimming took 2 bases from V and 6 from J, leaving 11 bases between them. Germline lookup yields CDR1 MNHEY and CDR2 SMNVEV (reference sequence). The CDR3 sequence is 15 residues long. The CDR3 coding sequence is TGTGCCAGCAGTTTAAAGTGGTACCTTAATTCACCCCTCCACTTT. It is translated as CASSLKWYLNSPLHF.

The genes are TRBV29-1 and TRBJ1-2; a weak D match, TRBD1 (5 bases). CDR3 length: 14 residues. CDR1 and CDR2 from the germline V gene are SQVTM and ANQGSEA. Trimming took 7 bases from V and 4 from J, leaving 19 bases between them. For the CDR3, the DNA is TGCAGCGCGACCGTTGGGGAGGGGCCCTATGGCTACACCTTC. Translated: CSATVGEGPYGYTF.

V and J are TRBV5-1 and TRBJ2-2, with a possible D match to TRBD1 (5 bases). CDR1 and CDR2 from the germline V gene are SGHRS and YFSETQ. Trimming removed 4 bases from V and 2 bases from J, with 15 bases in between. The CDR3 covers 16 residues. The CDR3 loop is CASSQQVQENTGELFF. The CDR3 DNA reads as TGCGCCAGCAGCCAGCAAGTACAGGAAAACACCGGGGAGCTGTTTTTT.

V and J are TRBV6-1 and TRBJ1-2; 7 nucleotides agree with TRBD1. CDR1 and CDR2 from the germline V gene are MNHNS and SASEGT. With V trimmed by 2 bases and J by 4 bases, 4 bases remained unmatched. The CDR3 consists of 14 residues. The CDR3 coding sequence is TGTGCCAGCAGTGAATCGGCAGGGGGCTATGGCTACACCTTC. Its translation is CASSESAGGYGYTF.